Listed below are T cell receptor beta chains from one sample, sequenced in a study of blood T cell repertoires in COVID-19. Here immunoSEQ multiplex PCR was the method, and the copy in TCRdb shows in-frame clones only, minus some. The repertoire has approximately 140,000 clones, 70% to 90% of them found once; the top ten carry 3% to 3.5%. The sample taken for sequencing was PBMCs or T cells enriched from blood (not recorded which). These receptors were collected from a woman in her forties or fifties with acute COVID-19. The CDR3 runs from the conserved cysteine through the conserved F or W.

V gene: TRBV6-5; J gene: TRBJ1-6; CDR3 protein: CASSYMDRGPSPLHF
V gene: TRBV7-3; J gene: TRBJ1-1; CDR3 protein: CASSLGWQGENTEAFF
V gene: TRBV11-2; J gene: TRBJ2-7; CDR3 protein: CASSLRQGEDEQYF
V gene: TRBV15; J gene: TRBJ2-1; CDR3 protein: CATSRDPLADNEQFF
V gene: TRBV2; J gene: TRBJ1-6; CDR3 protein: CASSEMGQGNSPLHF
V gene: TRBV4-1; J gene: TRBJ2-3; CDR3 protein: CASSQEDRGLADTQYF
V gene: TRBV3-1/TRBV3-2; J gene: TRBJ2-2; CDR3 protein: CASSHERLAGETGELFF
V gene: TRBV29-1; J gene: TRBJ2-7; CDR3 protein: CSVAGQGDSYEQYF
V gene: TRBV27; J gene: TRBJ1-1; CDR3 protein: CASSLGPGGEAFF
V gene: TRBV15; J gene: TRBJ2-1; CDR3 protein: CATSRGGDTPNEQFF
V gene: TRBV24-1; J gene: TRBJ2-4; CDR3 protein: CATSDSAWDRGGGIQYF
V gene: TRBV7-9; J gene: TRBJ2-3; CDR3 protein: CASSFYSGGSISTDTQYF
V gene: TRBV19; J gene: TRBJ2-5; CDR3 protein: CASTRGGQRGETQYF
V gene: TRBV25-1; J gene: TRBJ2-1; CDR3 protein: CASSDAGRDEQFF
V gene: TRBV23-1; J gene: TRBJ2-2; CDR3 protein: CASSQPRTGFSNTGELFF
V gene: TRBV11-2; J gene: TRBJ2-7; CDR3 protein: CASSTIRQGPYEQYF
V gene: TRBV10-3; J gene: TRBJ2-5; CDR3 protein: CAISEPETGGQETQYF
V gene: TRBV28; J gene: TRBJ1-2; CDR3 protein: CASRPGGGLRGYTF
V gene: TRBV7-2; J gene: TRBJ1-4; CDR3 protein: CASGGTDNEKLFF
V gene: TRBV10-1; J gene: TRBJ2-3; CDR3 protein: CASSESRKTDTQYF
V gene: TRBV6-2/TRBV6-3; J gene: TRBJ2-2; CDR3 protein: CASSQQTGANTGELFF
V gene: TRBV29-1; J gene: TRBJ1-2; CDR3 protein: CSVEKTYRGSYGYTF
V gene: TRBV3-1/TRBV3-2; J gene: TRBJ2-4; CDR3 protein: CASKPQGLGNIQYF
V gene: TRBV12-3/TRBV12-4; J gene: TRBJ1-1; CDR3 protein: CASSLSVNTEAFF